The 11 T cell receptor beta chains below all came from one sample that was sequenced in a study of blood T cell repertoires in COVID-19. Profiling relied on immunoSEQ multiplex PCR, and the TCRdb table lists in-frame clones only, not all of them. Found here are about 230,000 clones, around 83% of them singletons; the top ten hold roughly 1.4%. Sequenced: peripheral blood. The receptor source for this set is a woman aged 40 to 50 who had recovered from COVID-19.

The V and J genes are TRBV14 and TRBJ2-2; weak D call: TRBD2 (6 bases). V shed 4 bases and J shed 7 bases, with 7 bases lying between them. CDR3 length equals 12 residues. Germline V gene data show CDR1 as SGHDN and CDR2 as FVKESK. CDR3: CASSRRDGELFF. The CDR3 DNA sequence: TGTGCCAGCAGCCGGAGGGACGGGGAGCTGTTTTTT.

The chain joins TRBV7-6 to TRBJ2-7; D possibly corresponds to TRBD2 (7 bases). Trimming shortened V by 2 bases and J by 6 bases, and 17 bases separated the two germline ends. Germline CDR1 is SGHVS and CDR2 is FNYEAQ. The CDR3 covers 15 residues. In DNA form, the CDR3 reads TGTGCCAGCAGCTTATCGGGTTTGGGGGGGGCCGAGCAGTACTTC. Its translation: CASSLSGLGGAEQYF.

V and J are TRBV30 and TRBJ2-1, with unresolved D. The V and J ends lost 3 bases and 9 bases respectively, with 18 bases between them. The CDR3 totals 14 residues. Germline CDR1 and CDR2: GTSNPN and SVGIG (reference sequence). CDR3 sequence (DNA): TGTGCCTGGAGCGCCTTTGGCCTTTTTGGTGAGCAGTTCTTC. It is translated as CAWSAFGLFGEQFF.

This clone was detected once. The chain joins TRBV4-3 to TRBJ2-1, with D possibly TRBD1 on 6 matching bases. CDR3 length: 13 residues. The germline V gene has CDR1 LGHNA and CDR2 YSLEER. Trimming removed 4 bases from V and 9 bases from J, with 13 bases in between. The CDR3 DNA reads TGCGCCAGCAGCCCAGAACAGGGTGCTGAGCAGTTCTTC. This translates into CASSPEQGAEQFF.

V usage is TRBV6-2 or TRBV6-3 and J usage is TRBJ2-3; TRBD2 aligns across 7 bases. The length of the CDR3 is 14 residues. The V segment lost 6 bases and the J segment 3 bases; nucleotides outside the gene matches: 6. CDR1 and CDR2 from the germline V gene are MNHEY and SVGEGT. CDR3 region: CASSRDYQTDTQYF. In DNA, the CDR3 is TGTGCCAGCAGCCGGGACTACCAAACAGATACGCAGTATTTT.

CDR3 DNA sequence: TGTGCCAGCAGCTTGACAGGGGCCGCCTCTGGAAACACCATATATTTT. Protein: CASSLTGAASGNTIYF. The chain couples TRBV7-2 to TRBJ1-3, with 8 bases identical to TRBD1. The CDR3 covers 16 residues. The V and J ends lost 3 bases and 0 bases, in that order; junction bases with no gene match: 4. Germline loops: CDR1 SGHTA, CDR2 FQGNSA.

V and J are TRBV2 and TRBJ2-5; weak D call: TRBD2 (5 bases). Per the germline V gene, CDR1 is SNHLY and CDR2 is FYNNEI. Trimming left V 7 bases short and J 0 bases short, with 6 bases between. This CDR3 contains 12 residues. Here the CDR3 reads CASKGDQETQYF. In nucleotides, the CDR3 is TGTGCCAGCAAGGGAGACCAAGAGACCCAGTACTTC. Combining the CDR3 with reference TRBV2 and TRBJ2-5 gives the whole variable domain EPEVTQTPSHQVTQMGQEVILRCVPISNHLYFYWYRQILGQKVEFLVSFYNNEISEKSEIFDDQFSVERPDGSNFTLKIRSTKLEDSAMYFCASKGDQETQYFGPGTRLLVL.

V is TRBV7-3 and J is TRBJ2-7; 7 nucleotides match TRBD1. Germline V gene sequence: CDR1 SGHTA, CDR2 FQGTGA. The CDR3 has 13 residues. V dropped 2 bases and J dropped 3; count of bases not matched to a gene: 1. CDR3 DNA: TGTGCCAGCAGCTTAGGGGACAGCTACGAGCAGTACTTC. Residues: CASSLGDSYEQYF.

This chain links TRBV7-3 with TRBJ2-2; a weak D match, TRBD1 (6 bases). Germline CDR1 reads SGHTA; CDR2 reads FQGTGA. The CDR3 has 13 residues. V was clipped by 5 bases and J by 5 bases, with 9 bases between them. In DNA, the CDR3 is TGTGCCAGCAGCCAAGGACAGACCGGGGAGCTGTTTTTT. Protein sequence: CASSQGQTGELFF. Supplemented by reference TRBV7-3 and TRBJ2-2, the full variable domain reads GAGVSQTPSNKVTEKGKYVELRCDPISGHTALYWYRQSLGQGPEFLIYFQGTGAADDSGLPNDRFFAVRPEGSVSTLKIQRTERGDSAVYLCASSQGQTGELFFGEGSRLTVL.

The rearrangement links TRBV18 to TRBJ1-2; TRBD1 aligns across 10 bases. This CDR3 spans 15 amino acids. Germline-derived CDR1 and CDR2 are KGHSH and LQKENI. J lost 2 bases, V lost 2 bases, and 2 bases had no gene match. The DNA of the CDR3 is TGTGCCAGCTCACCAGAGGGACAGGGGAACTATGGCTACACCTTC. Residues: CASSPEGQGNYGYTF.

The chain carries TRBV7-2 and TRBJ2-3; D possibly corresponds to TRBD1 (6 bases). Trimming removed 5 bases at V and 4 bases at J, with 13 bases between. The CDR3 loop spans 14 amino acids. Germline lookup yields CDR1 SGHTA and CDR2 FQGNSA. CDR3 amino acids: CASSADSIPDTQYF. The CDR3 nucleotides read TGTGCCAGCAGCGCGGACAGCATCCCAGATACGCAGTATTTT. The whole variable domain, remainder taken from reference TRBV7-2 and TRBJ2-3, is GAGVSQSPSNKVTEKGKDVELRCDPISGHTALYWYRQSLGQGLEFLIYFQGNSAPDKSGLPSDRFSAERTGGSVSTLTIQRTQQEDSAVYLCASSADSIPDTQYFGPGTRLTVL.